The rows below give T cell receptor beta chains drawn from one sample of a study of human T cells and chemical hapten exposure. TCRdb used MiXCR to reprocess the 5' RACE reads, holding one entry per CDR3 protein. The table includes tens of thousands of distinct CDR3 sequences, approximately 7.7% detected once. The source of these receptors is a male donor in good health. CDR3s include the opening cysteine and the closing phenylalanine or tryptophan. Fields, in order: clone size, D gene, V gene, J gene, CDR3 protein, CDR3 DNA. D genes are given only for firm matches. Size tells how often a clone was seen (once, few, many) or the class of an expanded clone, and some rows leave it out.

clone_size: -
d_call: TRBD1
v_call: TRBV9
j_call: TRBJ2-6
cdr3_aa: CASSVVGTGVLTF
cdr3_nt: TGTGCCAGCAGCGTAGTGGGGACAGGCGTCCTGACTTTC

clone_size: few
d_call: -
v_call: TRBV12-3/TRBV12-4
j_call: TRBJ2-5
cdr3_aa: CASSPGLGGIQETQYF
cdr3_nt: TGTGCCAGCAGTCCTGGACTGGGGGGAATTCAAGAGACCCAGTACTTC

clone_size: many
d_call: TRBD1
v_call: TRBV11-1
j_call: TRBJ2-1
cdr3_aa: CASSLGGQTYNEQFF
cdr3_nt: TGTGCCAGCAGCTTAGGGGGACAGACCTACAATGAGCAGTTCTTC

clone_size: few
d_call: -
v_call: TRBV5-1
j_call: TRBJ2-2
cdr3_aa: CANSFRLASQTNTGELFF
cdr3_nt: TGCGCCAACAGCTTTCGGCTAGCCTCTCAGACGAACACCGGGGAGCTGTTTTTT

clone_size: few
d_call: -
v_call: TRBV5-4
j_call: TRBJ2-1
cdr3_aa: CASSPDLSDSSYNEQFF
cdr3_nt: TGTGCCAGCAGCCCGGACTTGAGCGACAGCTCCTACAATGAGCAGTTCTTC

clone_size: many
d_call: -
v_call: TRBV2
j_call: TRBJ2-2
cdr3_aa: CASAQVQGFGELFF
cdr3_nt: TGTGCCAGCGCACAAGTTCAGGGGTTCGGGGAGCTGTTTTTT

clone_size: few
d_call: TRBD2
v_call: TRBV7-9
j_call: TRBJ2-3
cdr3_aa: CASSVLPGLAGGRDTQYF
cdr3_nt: TGTGCCAGCAGCGTCCTACCGGGACTAGCGGGGGGAAGAGATACGCAGTATTTT

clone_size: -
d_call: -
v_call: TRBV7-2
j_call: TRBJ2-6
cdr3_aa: CASSLTISGANVLTF
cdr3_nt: TGTGCCAGCAGCTTGACGATCTCTGGGGCCAACGTCCTGACTTTC

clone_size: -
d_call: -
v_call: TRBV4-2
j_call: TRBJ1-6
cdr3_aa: CASSQDGEPGPIYSPLHF
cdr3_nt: TGTGCCAGCAGCCAAGATGGCGAACCTGGACCGATTTATTCACCCCTCCACTTT

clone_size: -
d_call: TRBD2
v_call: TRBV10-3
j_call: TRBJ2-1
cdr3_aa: CAISERREGRNEQFF
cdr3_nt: TGTGCCATCAGTGAGCGGCGGGAGGGCCGCAATGAGCAGTTCTTC

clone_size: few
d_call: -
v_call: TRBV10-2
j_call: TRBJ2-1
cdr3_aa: CASRRVGRLDEQFF
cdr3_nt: TGCGCCAGCCGTAGAGTAGGGAGGTTGGATGAGCAGTTCTTC

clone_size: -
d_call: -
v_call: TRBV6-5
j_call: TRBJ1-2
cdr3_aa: CASSYSMDGAFYYGYTF
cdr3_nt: TGTGCCAGCAGTTACTCAATGGATGGGGCTTTTTACTATGGCTACACCTTC

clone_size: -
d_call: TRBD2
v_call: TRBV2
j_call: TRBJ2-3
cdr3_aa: CASSPTPTSPIADTQYF
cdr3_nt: TGTGCCAGCAGCCCCACCCCGACTAGCCCTATTGCAGATACGCAGTATTTT

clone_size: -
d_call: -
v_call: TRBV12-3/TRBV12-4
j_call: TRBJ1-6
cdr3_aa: CASSLGGGSPLHF
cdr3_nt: TGTGCCAGCAGTTTAGGCGGGGGTTCACCCCTCCACTTT

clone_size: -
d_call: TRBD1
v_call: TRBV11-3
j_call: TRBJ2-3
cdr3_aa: CASSAGDRKSTDTQYF
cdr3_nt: TGTGCCAGCAGCGCCGGGGACAGAAAGAGCACAGATACGCAGTATTTT

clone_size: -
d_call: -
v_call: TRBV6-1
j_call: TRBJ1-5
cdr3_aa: CASSGRRGASNQPQHF
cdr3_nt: TGTGCCAGCAGTGGACGTCGGGGGGCTAGCAATCAGCCCCAGCATTTT

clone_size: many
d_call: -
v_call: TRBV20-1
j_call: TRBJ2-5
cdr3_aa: CSARLPQPGETQYF
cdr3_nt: TGCAGTGCTAGATTGCCTCAACCAGGAGAGACCCAGTACTTC

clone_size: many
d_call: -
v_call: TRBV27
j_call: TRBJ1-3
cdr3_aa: CASSLLGSGNTIYF
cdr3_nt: TGTGCCAGCAGTTTATTGGGTTCTGGAAACACCATATATTTT

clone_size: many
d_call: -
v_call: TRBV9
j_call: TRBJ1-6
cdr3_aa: CASSVQVNSPLHF
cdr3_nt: TGTGCCAGCAGCGTTCAGGTCAATTCACCCCTCCACTTT

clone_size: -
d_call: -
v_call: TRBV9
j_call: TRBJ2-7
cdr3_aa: CASSVDEGSPTYEQYF
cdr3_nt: TGTGCCAGCAGCGTAGACGAAGGGAGCCCCACCTACGAGCAGTACTTC

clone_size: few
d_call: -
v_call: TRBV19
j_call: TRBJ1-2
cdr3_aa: CASSPRPMDGYTF
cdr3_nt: TGTGCCAGTAGTCCCCGACCCATGGATGGCTACACCTTC

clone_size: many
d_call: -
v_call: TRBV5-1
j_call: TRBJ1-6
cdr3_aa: CASSLFPGRNNSPLHF
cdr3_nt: TGCGCCAGCAGCTTATTCCCGGGACGTAATAATTCACCCCTCCACTTT

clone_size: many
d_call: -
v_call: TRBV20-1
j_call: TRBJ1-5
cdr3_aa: CSARPERGQPQHF
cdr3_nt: TGCAGTGCTAGACCGGAACGGGGACAGCCCCAGCATTTT

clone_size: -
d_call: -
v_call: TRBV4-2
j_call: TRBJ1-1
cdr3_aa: CASSQQTATNTEAFF
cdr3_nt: TGTGCCAGCAGCCAGCAGACAGCTACGAACACTGAAGCTTTCTTT

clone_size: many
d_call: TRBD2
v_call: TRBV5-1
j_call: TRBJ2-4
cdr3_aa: CASSSGTSGSYIQYF
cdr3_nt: TGCGCCAGCAGCTCGGGGACTAGCGGGAGTTACATTCAGTACTTC

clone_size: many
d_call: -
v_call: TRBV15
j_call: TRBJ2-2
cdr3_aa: CATSRDRNTGELFF
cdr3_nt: TGTGCCACCAGCAGAGATAGGAACACCGGGGAGCTGTTTTTT

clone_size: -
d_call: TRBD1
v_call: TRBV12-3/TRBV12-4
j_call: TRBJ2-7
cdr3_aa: CASSGTGNYEQYF
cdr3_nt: TGTGCCAGCAGTGGGACAGGGAACTACGAGCAGTACTTC

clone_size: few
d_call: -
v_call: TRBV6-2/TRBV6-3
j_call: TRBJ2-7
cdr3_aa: CASSFRGLNNEQYF
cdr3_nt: TGTGCCAGCAGTTTTCGGGGCCTTAACAACGAGCAGTACTTC

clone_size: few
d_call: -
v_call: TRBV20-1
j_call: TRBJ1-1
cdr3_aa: CSALDPNTEAFF
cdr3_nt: TGCAGTGCCCTAGACCCGAACACTGAAGCTTTCTTT

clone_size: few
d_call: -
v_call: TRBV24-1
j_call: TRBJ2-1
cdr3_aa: CATSDPGHGEGEQFF
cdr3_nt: TGTGCCACCAGTGACCCGGGACACGGAGAGGGTGAGCAGTTCTTC

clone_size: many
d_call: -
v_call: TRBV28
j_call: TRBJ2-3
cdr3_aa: CASSLQGTDTQYF
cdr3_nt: TGTGCCAGCAGTTTACAGGGCACAGATACGCAGTATTTT

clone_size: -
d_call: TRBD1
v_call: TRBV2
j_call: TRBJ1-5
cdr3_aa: CASSGQGGSHQPQHF
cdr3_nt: TGTGCCAGCAGTGGACAGGGAGGATCTCATCAGCCCCAGCATTTT

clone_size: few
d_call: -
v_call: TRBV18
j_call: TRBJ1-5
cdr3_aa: CASSPEQGSGQPQHF
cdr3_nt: TGTGCCAGCTCACCGGAACAAGGGAGTGGTCAGCCCCAGCATTTT

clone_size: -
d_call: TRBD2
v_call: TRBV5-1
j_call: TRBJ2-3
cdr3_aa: CASSPSGMGYTDTQYF
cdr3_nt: TGCGCCAGCAGCCCTAGCGGGATGGGATACACAGATACGCAGTATTTT

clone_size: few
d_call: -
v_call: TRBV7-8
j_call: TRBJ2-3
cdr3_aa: CASSGTRERLTDTQYF
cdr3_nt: TGTGCCAGCAGCGGTACTCGCGAACGCCTCACAGATACGCAGTATTTT

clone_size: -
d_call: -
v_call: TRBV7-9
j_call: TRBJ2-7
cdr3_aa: CASSRSTSLHEQYF
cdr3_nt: TGTGCCAGCAGCCGATCCACTAGCCTGCACGAGCAGTACTTC

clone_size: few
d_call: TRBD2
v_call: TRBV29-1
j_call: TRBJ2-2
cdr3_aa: CSARGRSGEYTGELFF
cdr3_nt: TGCAGCGCCAGGGGCCGTAGCGGGGAGTACACCGGGGAGCTGTTTTTT

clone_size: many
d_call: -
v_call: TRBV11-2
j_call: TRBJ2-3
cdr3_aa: CASSLWGREGTDTQYF
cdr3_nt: TGTGCCAGCAGCTTATGGGGAAGGGAGGGCACAGATACGCAGTATTTT

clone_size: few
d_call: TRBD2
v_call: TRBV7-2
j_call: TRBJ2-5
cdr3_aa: CASSLVTSGRETQYF
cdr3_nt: TGTGCCAGCAGCTTAGTCACTAGCGGGAGAGAGACCCAGTACTTC

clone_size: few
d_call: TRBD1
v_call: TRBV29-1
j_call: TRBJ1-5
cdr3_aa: CSVEDLKGQGSNQPQHF
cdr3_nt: TGCAGCGTTGAAGATCTGAAAGGACAGGGTAGTAATCAGCCCCAGCATTTT

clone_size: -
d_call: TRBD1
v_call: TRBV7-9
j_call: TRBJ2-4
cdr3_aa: CASSPKDRAIQYF
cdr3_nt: TGTGCCAGCAGTCCGAAAGACAGGGCCATTCAGTACTTC

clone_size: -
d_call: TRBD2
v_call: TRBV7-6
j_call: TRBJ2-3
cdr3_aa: CASRSSGRDTQYF
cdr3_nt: TGTGCCAGCCGATCTAGCGGGAGAGATACGCAGTATTTT

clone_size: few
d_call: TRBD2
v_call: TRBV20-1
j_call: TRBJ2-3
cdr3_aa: CSARDSGTSGATDTQYF
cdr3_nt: TGCAGTGCTAGAGACTCCGGGACTAGCGGGGCCACAGATACGCAGTATTTT

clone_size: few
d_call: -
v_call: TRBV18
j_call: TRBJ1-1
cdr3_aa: CASSPAARVQNTEAFF
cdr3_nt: TGTGCCAGCTCGCCCGCCGCCCGGGTCCAGAACACTGAAGCTTTCTTT

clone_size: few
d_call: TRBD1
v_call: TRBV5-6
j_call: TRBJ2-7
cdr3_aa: CASSLYTGGRNEQYF
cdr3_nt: TGTGCCAGCAGCTTGTACACAGGGGGCAGGAACGAGCAGTACTTC

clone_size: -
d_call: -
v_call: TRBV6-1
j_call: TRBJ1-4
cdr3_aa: CASSEAPAGNEKLFF
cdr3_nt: TGTGCCAGCAGTGAAGCTCCGGCCGGTAATGAAAAACTGTTTTTT

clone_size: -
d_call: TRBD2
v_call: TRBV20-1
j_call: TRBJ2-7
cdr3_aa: CSARGLAGPYEQCF
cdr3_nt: TGCAGTGCTAGAGGTCTAGCGGGACCCTACGAGCAGTGCTTC

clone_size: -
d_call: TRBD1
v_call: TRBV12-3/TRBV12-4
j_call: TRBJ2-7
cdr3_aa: CASSSWDSPLEYEQYF
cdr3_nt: TGTGCCAGCAGTTCTTGGGACAGTCCCCTCGAATACGAGCAGTACTTC

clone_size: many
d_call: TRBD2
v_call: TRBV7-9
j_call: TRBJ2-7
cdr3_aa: CASSLGGLAGVEQYF
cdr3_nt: TGTGCCAGCAGCTTAGGCGGACTAGCGGGAGTCGAGCAGTACTTC

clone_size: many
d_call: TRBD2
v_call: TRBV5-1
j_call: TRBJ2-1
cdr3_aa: CASSFPSGNEQFF
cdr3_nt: TGCGCCAGCAGCTTTCCTAGCGGCAATGAGCAGTTCTTC

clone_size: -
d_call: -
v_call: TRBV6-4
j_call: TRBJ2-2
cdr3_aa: CARSCWVFF
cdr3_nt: TGTGCCAGATCCTGTTGGGTGTTTTTT

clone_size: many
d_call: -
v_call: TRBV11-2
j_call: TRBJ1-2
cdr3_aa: CASSSETSYGYTF
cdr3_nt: TGTGCCAGCAGCTCGGAGACCTCCTATGGCTACACCTTC